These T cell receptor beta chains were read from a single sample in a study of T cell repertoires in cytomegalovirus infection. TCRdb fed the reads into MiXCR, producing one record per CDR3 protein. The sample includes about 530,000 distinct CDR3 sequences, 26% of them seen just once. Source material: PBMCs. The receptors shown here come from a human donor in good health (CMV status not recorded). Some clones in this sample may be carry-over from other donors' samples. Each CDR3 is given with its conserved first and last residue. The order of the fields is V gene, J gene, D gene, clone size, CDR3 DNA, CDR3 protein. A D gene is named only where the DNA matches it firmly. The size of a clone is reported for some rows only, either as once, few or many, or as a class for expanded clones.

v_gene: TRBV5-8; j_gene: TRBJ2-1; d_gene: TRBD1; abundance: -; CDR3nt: TGTGCCAGCAGCCCTGGACAGGCCTACAATGAGCAGTTCTTC; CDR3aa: CASSPGQAYNEQFF
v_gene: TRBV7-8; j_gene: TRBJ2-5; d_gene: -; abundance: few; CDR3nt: TGTGCCAGCAGCTTAGCGGCTAGCAGCGAGACCCAGTACTTC; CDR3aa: CASSLAASSETQYF
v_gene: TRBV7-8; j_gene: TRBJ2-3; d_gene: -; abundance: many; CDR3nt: TGTGCCAGCAGCTTATTCGCTGGTTCATCGGATACGCAGTATTTT; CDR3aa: CASSLFAGSSDTQYF
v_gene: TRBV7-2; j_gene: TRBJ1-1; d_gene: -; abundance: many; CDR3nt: TGTGCCAGCAGCGCTGGGAGGAACACTGAAGCTTTCTTT; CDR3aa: CASSAGRNTEAFF
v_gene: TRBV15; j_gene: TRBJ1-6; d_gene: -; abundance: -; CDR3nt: TGTGCCACCAGCAGAGGATGGCAGAATAATTCACCCCTCCACTTT; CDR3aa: CATSRGWQNNSPLHF
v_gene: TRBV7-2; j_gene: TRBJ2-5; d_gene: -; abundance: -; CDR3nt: TGTGCCAGCAGCTACGCTAGCAGGCAAGAGACCCAGTACTTC; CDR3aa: CASSYASRQETQYF
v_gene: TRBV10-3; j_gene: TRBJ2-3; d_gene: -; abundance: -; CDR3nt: TGTGCCATCAGGCCAGGGGGAGGGGCTAGCGGCACAGATACGCAGTATTTT; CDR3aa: CAIRPGGGASGTDTQYF
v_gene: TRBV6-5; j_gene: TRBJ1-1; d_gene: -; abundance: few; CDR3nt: TGTGCCAGCAGTTACAATGGCGGGGGCCGGAACACTGAAGCTTTCTTT; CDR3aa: CASSYNGGGRNTEAFF
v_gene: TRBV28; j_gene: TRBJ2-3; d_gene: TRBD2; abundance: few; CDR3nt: TGTGCCAGCAGGTCCCCTGCGGGAGTAGGGGATACGCAGTATTTT; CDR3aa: CASRSPAGVGDTQYF
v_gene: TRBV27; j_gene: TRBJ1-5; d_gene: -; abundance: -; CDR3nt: TGTGCCAGCAGTTTCAGGGAGGGTCAGCCCCAGCATTTT; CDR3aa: CASSFREGQPQHF
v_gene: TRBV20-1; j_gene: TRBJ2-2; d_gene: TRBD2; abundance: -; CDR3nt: TGCAGTGCTAGAGCTTTTCTAGCGGGAGCCGGGGAGCTGTTTTTT; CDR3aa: CSARAFLAGAGELFF
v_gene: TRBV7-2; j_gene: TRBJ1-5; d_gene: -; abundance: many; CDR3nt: TGTGCCAGCAGCTTATTATCCGGGGGTGGCAATCAGCCCCAGCATTTT; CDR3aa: CASSLLSGGGNQPQHF
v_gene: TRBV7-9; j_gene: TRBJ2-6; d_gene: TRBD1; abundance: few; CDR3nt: TGTGCCAGCAGCTGCCCCGACAGGGCTGGGGCCAACGTCCTGACTTTC; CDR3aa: CASSCPDRAGANVLTF
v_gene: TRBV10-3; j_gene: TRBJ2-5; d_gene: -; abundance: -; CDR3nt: TGTGCCATCAGTGAGGTCCTGGGAGAGACCCAGTACTTC; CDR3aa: CAISEVLGETQYF
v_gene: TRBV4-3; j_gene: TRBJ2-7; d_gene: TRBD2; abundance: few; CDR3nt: TGCGCCAGCAGCCAAGTGATAGGACTAGCGGACTACGAGCAGTACTTC; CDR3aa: CASSQVIGLADYEQYF
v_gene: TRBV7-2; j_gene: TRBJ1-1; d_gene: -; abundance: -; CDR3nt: TGTGCCAGCAGCGAAACCCTCGGGGGCACTGAAGCTTTCTTT; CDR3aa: CASSETLGGTEAFF
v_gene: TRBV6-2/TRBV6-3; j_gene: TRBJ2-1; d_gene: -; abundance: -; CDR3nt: TGTGCCAGCAGACCGGCTAGCTCCTACAATGAGCAGTTCTTC; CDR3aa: CASRPASSYNEQFF
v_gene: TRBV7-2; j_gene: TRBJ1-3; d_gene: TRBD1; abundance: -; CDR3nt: TGTGCCAGCAGCAGAGGGGGCCTCCGGGGCACCATATATTTT; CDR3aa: CASSRGGLRGTIYF
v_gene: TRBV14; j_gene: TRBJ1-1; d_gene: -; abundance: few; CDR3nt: TGTGCCAGCAGCCTCCTTACAGGGAGTGGGGAAACTTTCTTT; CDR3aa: CASSLLTGSGETFF
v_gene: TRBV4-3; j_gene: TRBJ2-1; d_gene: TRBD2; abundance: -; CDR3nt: TGCGCCAGCAGCCAAGAACTCGGGAGGGACAATGAGCAGTTCTTC; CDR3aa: CASSQELGRDNEQFF
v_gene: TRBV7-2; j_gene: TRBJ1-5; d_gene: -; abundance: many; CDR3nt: TGTGCCAGCAGCACGTGGAGCGGCAATCAGCCCCAGCATTTT; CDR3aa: CASSTWSGNQPQHF
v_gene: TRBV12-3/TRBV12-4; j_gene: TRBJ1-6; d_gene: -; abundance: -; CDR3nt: TGTGCCAGCAGGACAGGCGCTAATTCACCCCTCCACTTT; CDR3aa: CASRTGANSPLHF
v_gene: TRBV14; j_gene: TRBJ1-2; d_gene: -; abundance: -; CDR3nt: TGTGCCAGCAGCCAAGCTAACTATGGCTACACCTTC; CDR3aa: CASSQANYGYTF
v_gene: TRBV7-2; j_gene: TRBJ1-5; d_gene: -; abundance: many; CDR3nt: TGTGCCAGCAGCCCGGTGGGGAGGAGCAATCAGCCCCAGCATTTT; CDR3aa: CASSPVGRSNQPQHF
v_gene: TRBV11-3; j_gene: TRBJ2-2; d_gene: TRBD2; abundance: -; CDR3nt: TGTGCCAGCAGCTTTCCTCCGGCGGGAGTATCTACCGGGGAGCTGTTTTTT; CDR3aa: CASSFPPAGVSTGELFF
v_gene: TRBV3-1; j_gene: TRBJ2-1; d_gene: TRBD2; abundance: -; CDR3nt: TGTGCCAGCAGCTTAACTAGCGGTCTTGGGAATGAGCAGTTCTTC; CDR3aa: CASSLTSGLGNEQFF
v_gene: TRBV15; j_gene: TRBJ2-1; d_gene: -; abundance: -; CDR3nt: TGTGCCACCAGCAGAGTTAAGGGCCCCTCCTACAATGAGCAGTTCTTC; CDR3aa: CATSRVKGPSYNEQFF
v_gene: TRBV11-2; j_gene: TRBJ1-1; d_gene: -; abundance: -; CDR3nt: TGTGCCAGCAGCTTAGGCCCCCTGTCCGGCAGGGGCACTGAAGCTTTCTTT; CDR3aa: CASSLGPLSGRGTEAFF
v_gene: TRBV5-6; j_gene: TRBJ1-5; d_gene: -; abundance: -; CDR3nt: TGTGCCAGCAGCTTGGGGCTACCCGGTCAGCCCCAGCATTTT; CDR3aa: CASSLGLPGQPQHF
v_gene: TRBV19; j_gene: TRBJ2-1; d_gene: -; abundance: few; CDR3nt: TGTGCCAGTAGTATATCGGCCCGGGGAGGAGCGTCCTTC; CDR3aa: CASSISARGGASF
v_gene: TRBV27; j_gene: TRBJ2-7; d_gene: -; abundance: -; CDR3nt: TGTGCCAGCAGTTTATACCCCAGCTACGAGCAGTACTTC; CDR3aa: CASSLYPSYEQYF
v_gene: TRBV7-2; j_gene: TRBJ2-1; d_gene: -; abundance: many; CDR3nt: TGTGCCAGCAGCTTAGTGGCTGCTGCTCTGGATGAGCAGTTCTTC; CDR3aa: CASSLVAAALDEQFF
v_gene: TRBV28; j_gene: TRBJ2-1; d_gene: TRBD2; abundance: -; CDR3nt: TGTGCCAGCAGTCGGACTAGCGGGACAAACAATGAGCAGTTCTTC; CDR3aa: CASSRTSGTNNEQFF
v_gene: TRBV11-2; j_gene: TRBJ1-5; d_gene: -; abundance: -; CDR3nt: TGTGCCAGCAGCCGCACGTGGGGGGACATCAATCAGCCCCAGCATTTT; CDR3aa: CASSRTWGDINQPQHF
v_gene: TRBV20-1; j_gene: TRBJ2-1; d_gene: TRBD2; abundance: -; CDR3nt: TGCAGTGCTGAAAGCGGGAGGGCCAATGAGCAGTTCTTC; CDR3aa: CSAESGRANEQFF
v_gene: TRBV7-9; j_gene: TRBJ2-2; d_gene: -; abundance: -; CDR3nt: TGTGCCAGCAGTCGGGACGCGAACACCGGGGAGCTGTTTTTT; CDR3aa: CASSRDANTGELFF
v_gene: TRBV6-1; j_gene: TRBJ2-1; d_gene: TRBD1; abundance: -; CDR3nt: TGTGCCAGCAGCTCTACAGGGGGAGTATTGAATGAGCAGTTCTTC; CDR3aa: CASSSTGGVLNEQFF
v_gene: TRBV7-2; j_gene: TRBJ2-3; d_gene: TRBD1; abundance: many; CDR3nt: TGTGCCAGCAGCTCCGGGACAGGGGCAGATACGCAGTATTTT; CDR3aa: CASSSGTGADTQYF
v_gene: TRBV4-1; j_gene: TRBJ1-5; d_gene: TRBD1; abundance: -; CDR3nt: TGCGCCAGCAGCCAGGCCGGGACAGGGGACCGGCAGCCCCAGCATTTT; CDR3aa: CASSQAGTGDRQPQHF
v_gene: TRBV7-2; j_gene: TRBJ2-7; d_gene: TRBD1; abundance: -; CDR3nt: TGTGCCAGCAGCAAGATGGGACAGAACTACGAGCAGTACTTC; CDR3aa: CASSKMGQNYEQYF
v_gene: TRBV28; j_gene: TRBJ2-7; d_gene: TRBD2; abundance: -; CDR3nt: TGTGCCAGCAGGCATCAGACTAGCGGGGAGATCTTCTACGAGCAGTACTTC; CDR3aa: CASRHQTSGEIFYEQYF
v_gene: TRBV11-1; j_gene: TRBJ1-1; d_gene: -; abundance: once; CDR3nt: TGTGCCAGCAGCGTTTCAGGGAAGAACACTGAAGCTTTCTTT; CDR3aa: CASSVSGKNTEAFF
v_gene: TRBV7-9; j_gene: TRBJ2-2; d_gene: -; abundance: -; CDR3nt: TGTGCCAGCAAAAGGAACACCGGGGAGCTGTTTTTT; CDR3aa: CASKRNTGELFF
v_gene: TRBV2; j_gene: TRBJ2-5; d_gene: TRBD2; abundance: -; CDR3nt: TGTGCCGGAGCACTAGCGGACCTCCGTTTGGAGACCCAGTACTTC; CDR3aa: CAGALADLRLETQYF
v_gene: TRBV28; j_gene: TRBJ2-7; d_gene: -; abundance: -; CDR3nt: TGTGCCAGCAGTTTAGTGGGTACTCACGAGCAGTACTTC; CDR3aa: CASSLVGTHEQYF
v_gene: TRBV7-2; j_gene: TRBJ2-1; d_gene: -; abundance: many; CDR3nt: TGTGCCAGCAGCTTTACCGGGGGCTCCTACAATGAGCAGTTCTTC; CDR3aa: CASSFTGGSYNEQFF